The clone carrying this T cell receptor (beta chain) occurred a few times. Its antigen is currently unknown. The CDR3 loop spans 13 amino acids. Germline values: CDR1 SGHVS, CDR2 FNYEAQ. The germline V and J ends were trimmed by 0 bases and 4 bases, with 7 bases remaining between them. Treatment indicated: approximately nine-day PBMC culture with coronavirus spike peptide pools or control peptides (ViraFEST assay). The data originate from a study of vaccination and CD4 T cells after COVID-19. Overall study: Convalescent patients gave post-COVID blood a median about 95 days post-diagnosis, range 35 to 161. Post-vaccination specimens were collected at a median of about 66 days following dose two (range 14 to 241).

Cultured CD4+ T-cell DNA underwent Oncomine TCR Beta short-read sequencing. TCRdb analysed the PCR reads with MiXCR anew, one entry per CDR3 protein. The sample holds about 8,100 distinct CDR3 sequences, 60% seen once. Sequenced input: CD4+ T cells from blood, cultured in vitro. The TCR comes from a human donor who had recovered from COVID-19. The chain is built from TRBV7-6 and TRBJ2-7; tentative D call: TRBD1 (5 bases). CDR3 protein: CASSLAGDYEQYF. In DNA, the CDR3 is TGTGCCAGCAGCTTAGCAGGGGATTACGAGCAGTACTTC.